This entry lists 7 T cell receptor beta chains sequenced from one sample in a study of blood T cells in healthy people across ages. The second PCR ran roughly 6 to 12 cycles with a sample-barcoded 5' primer and J-beta primers. Via MiXCR, TCRdb re-called the 5' RACE reads, giving one row per CDR3 protein. The sample includes 700,000 to 950,000 distinct CDR3 sequences, about 40% seen only once; the top ten take 20% to 25%. Sequencing used blood. These receptors were taken from a woman aged 55-75 years in good health.

The V call is TRBV5-1, the J call TRBJ2-6; possible D gene TRBD1, 6 bases. Per germline, CDR1 SGHRS and CDR2 YFSETQ. Trimming removed 6 bases from V and 0 bases from J, with 19 bases in between. The CDR3 runs to 18 residues. DNA of the CDR3: TGCGCCAGCACCAGACAGGACTGGATTAGCTCTGGGGCCAACGTCCTGACTTTC. Translating it yields CASTRQDWISSGANVLTF.

The CDR3 DNA reads TGTGCCAGCAGCCCGCGTTGGGGGGATGGGGCCAACGTCCTGACTTTC. It is translated as CASSPRWGDGANVLTF. The V call is TRBV7-2, the J call TRBJ2-6; a possible D gene is TRBD2 (6 bases). V lost 5 bases and J lost 3, with 14 bases in between. This CDR3 has 16 amino acids. Germline V gene data show CDR1 as SGHTA and CDR2 as FQGNSA.

This clonotype was found many times. The chain recombines TRBV5-1 with TRBJ2-1; 10 nucleotides line up with TRBD1. The CDR3 runs 18 residues. The V and J ends lost 4 bases and 9 bases, in that order; junction bases with no gene match: 19. From germline, CDR1 is SGHRS and CDR2 YFSETQ. CDR3 loop: CASSARNPRGQGLGEQFF. CDR3 DNA sequence: TGCGCCAGCAGCGCACGCAACCCCAGGGGACAGGGGTTAGGTGAGCAGTTCTTC. The whole variable domain, filled in from reference TRBV5-1 and TRBJ2-1, reads KAGVTQTPRYLIKTRGQQVTLSCSPISGHRSVSWYQQTPGQGLQFLFEYFSETQRNKGNFPGRFSGRQFSNSRSEMNVSTLELGDSALYLCASSARNPRGQGLGEQFFGPGTRLTVL.

For this clonotype: Sequence at one end of the junction differs from germline and may be a read error. The rearrangement joins TRBV4-3 to TRBJ2-6, with a possible D match to TRBD1 (6 bases). Germline V gene lookup returns CDR1 LGHNA and CDR2 YSLEER. CDR3 length: 16 residues. The CDR3 DNA reads TGCGCCGGCAGGGGCAGACTGAACTCTGGGGCCAACGTCCTGACTTTC. This gives the protein CAGRGRLNSGANVLTF.

In its sample, this clonotype was seen once. CDR3 sequence reads: CASSQEVQSISYNEQFF. CDR3 nucleotides: TGTGCCAGCAGCCAAGAGGTCCAGAGCATCTCCTACAATGAGCAGTTCTTC. The V gene is TRBV14, the J gene TRBJ2-1; D ambiguous. From germline, CDR1 is SGHDN and CDR2 FVKESK. This CDR3 comprises 17 residues. Trimming removed 0 bases at V and 0 bases at J, with 12 bases between.

This clonotype occurred a few times. V gene TRBV29-1 combines with J gene TRBJ1-2, with TRBD1 identical over 11 bases. From germline, CDR1 is SQVTM and CDR2 ANQGSEA. The J segment lost 7 bases and the V segment lost 3 bases, leaving 4 bases of the junction unmatched. The CDR3 is 13 residues long. CDR3 nucleotides: TGCAGCGTTGAGTGGACAGGGGGCCTTGGCTACACCTTC. It specifies CSVEWTGGLGYTF.

The chain uses TRBV28 and TRBJ2-7; 9 nucleotides align to TRBD1. Germline-derived CDR1 and CDR2 are MDHEN and SYDVKM. V gave up 8 bases and J gave up 6 bases; unmatched junction bases: 14. The CDR3 has 15 residues. The DNA of the CDR3 is TGTGCCAGCGTGGGGACGGGACAGGGTATTAGCGAGCAGTACTTC. It codes for CASVGTGQGISEQYF.